This T cell receptor (beta chain) came from a study of CD8 T cells in Susac syndrome. Overall study context: When blood was drawn, patients with Susac syndrome were on intravenous immunoglobulin alone, on corticosteroids, or therapy-naive. Findings and limits, study-wide: As acknowledged by the study, its TCR sequencing and HLA analysis included a relatively small number of individuals.

The V gene lost 1 base and the J gene lost 10 bases, with 8 bases spanning the gap. The CDR3 is 12 residues long. Germline values: CDR1 SGHTA, CDR2 FQGTGA. TCR beta sequences were obtained from blood CD8+ and CD4+ T cells. FACS was used to enrich TEMRA cells, whereas the CD8+ and CD4+ T cells were obtained by negative isolation. A word on this clonotype: Its cognate antigen is unknown.

Reverse transcription of about 0.45 to 1 ug RNA was carried out with random hexamers. TCRdb re-derived calls from the immunoSEQ multiplex PCR reads in MiXCR, one entry per CDR3 protein. The table shows approximately 83,000 distinct CDR3 sequences, with approximately 95% occurring only once. Sequencing was done on a sample of CD8+ T cells from PBMCs. The chain combines TRBV7-3 with TRBJ2-1; D possibly corresponds to TRBD2 (6 bases). The receptor was derived from a human donor with Susac syndrome. The CDR3 sequence: CASSLSGNEQFF. For the CDR3, the DNA is TGTGCCAGCAGCTTAAGCGGGAACGAGCAGTTCTTC.